The rows below give T cell receptor beta chains drawn from one sample of a study of T cells in Graves' hyperthyroidism and ophthalmopathy. One entry per CDR3 protein results from TCRdb running MiXCR on the multiplex PCR reads. The sample lists about 410,000 distinct CDR3 sequences, roughly 14% occurring once. Sequenced: blood. Receptor source: a man between 18 and 35 years old with Graves' ophthalmopathy. Both conserved end residues are part of each CDR3. Fields, in order: V gene, clone size, J gene, D gene, CDR3 protein, CDR3 DNA. A D gene is named only where the DNA matches it firmly. Clone size is given for some rows only: seen once, a few or many times, or a class if the clone is expanded.

V: TRBV18
size: many
J: TRBJ2-1
D: TRBD2
CDR3: CASSPPIGTSAYNEQFF
DNA: TGTGCCAGCTCACCACCGATAGGGACTAGCGCGTACAATGAGCAGTTCTTC

V: TRBV20-1
size: NA
J: TRBJ2-7
D: NA
CDR3: CSATQLGKSYEQYF
DNA: TGCAGTGCTACCCAATTAGGAAAATCCTACGAGCAGTACTTC

V: TRBV15
size: NA
J: TRBJ2-1
D: TRBD1
CDR3: CATRKTGVSYNEQFF
DNA: TGTGCCACCAGGAAGACAGGGGTCTCCTACAATGAGCAGTTCTTC

V: TRBV7-9
size: many
J: TRBJ2-6
D: NA
CDR3: CASSSLRTGANVLTF
DNA: TGTGCCAGCAGCTCCCTCCGGACTGGGGCCAACGTCCTGACTTTC

V: TRBV6-1
size: NA
J: TRBJ1-5
D: NA
CDR3: CASSEAGILGNQPQHF
DNA: TGTGCCAGCAGTGAAGCAGGGATTCTCGGCAATCAGCCCCAGCATTTT

V: TRBV19
size: many
J: TRBJ1-1
D: NA
CDR3: CASSVQRGTEAFF
DNA: TGTGCCAGTAGTGTCCAAAGGGGCACTGAAGCTTTCTTT

V: TRBV5-1
size: many
J: TRBJ2-1
D: TRBD2
CDR3: CASSEAGGGNEQFF
DNA: TGCGCCAGCAGCGAAGCGGGGGGCGGGAATGAGCAGTTCTTC

V: TRBV30
size: many
J: TRBJ2-5
D: NA
CDR3: CAWSLAGEYPETQYF
DNA: TGTGCCTGGAGTTTGGCAGGGGAATATCCAGAGACCCAGTACTTC

V: TRBV27
size: many
J: TRBJ1-6
D: NA
CDR3: CASSQGRGLGNSPLHF
DNA: TGTGCCAGCAGTCAGGGCAGAGGTCTTGGTAATTCACCCCTCCACTTT

V: TRBV19
size: many
J: TRBJ2-5
D: NA
CDR3: CASSGNWGQETQYF
DNA: TGTGCCAGTAGTGGAAACTGGGGGCAGGAGACCCAGTACTTC

V: TRBV20-1
size: many
J: TRBJ2-7
D: NA
CDR3: CSPDRAGPEQYF
DNA: TGCAGTCCCGATCGGGCAGGGCCCGAGCAGTACTTC

V: TRBV5-8
size: NA
J: TRBJ2-1
D: TRBD1
CDR3: CASSLATTGPYNEQFF
DNA: TGTGCCAGCAGCTTGGCCACGACAGGGCCATACAATGAGCAGTTCTTC

V: TRBV3-1
size: many
J: TRBJ1-1
D: NA
CDR3: CASSQQRDTEAFF
DNA: TGTGCCAGCAGCCAACAAAGGGACACTGAAGCTTTCTTT

V: TRBV4-1
size: NA
J: TRBJ1-1
D: NA
CDR3: CASSQVGERNTEAFF
DNA: TGCGCCAGCAGCCAAGTAGGAGAGAGGAACACTGAAGCTTTCTTT

V: TRBV11-3
size: few
J: TRBJ2-3
D: TRBD2
CDR3: CASSDMAFSGGARDTQYF
DNA: TGTGCCAGCAGCGATATGGCATTCAGCGGGGGGGCGAGAGATACGCAGTATTTT

V: TRBV12-3/TRBV12-4
size: many
J: TRBJ2-5
D: NA
CDR3: CASTPWTAGPRETQYF
DNA: TGTGCCAGCACCCCGTGGACAGCGGGCCCCCGGGAGACCCAGTACTTC

V: TRBV10-3
size: many
J: TRBJ1-2
D: TRBD1
CDR3: CAISGQGAPNYGYTF
DNA: TGTGCCATCAGTGGACAGGGGGCACCTAACTATGGCTACACCTTC

V: TRBV6-6
size: few
J: TRBJ1-2
D: NA
CDR3: CASSYSWQVYGYTF
DNA: TGTGCCAGCAGTTACTCGTGGCAAGTCTATGGCTACACCTTC

V: TRBV27
size: NA
J: TRBJ2-7
D: NA
CDR3: CASSLYESSYEQYF
DNA: TGTGCCAGCAGTCTATACGAAAGCTCCTACGAGCAGTACTTC

V: TRBV7-3
size: many
J: TRBJ2-3
D: TRBD2
CDR3: CASSSYSGRDTDTQYF
DNA: TGTGCCAGCAGCTCCTATAGCGGGAGGGACACAGATACGCAGTATTTT

V: TRBV20-1
size: few
J: TRBJ2-6
D: NA
CDR3: CSARPSSGANVLTF
DNA: TGCAGTGCTAGACCGAGCTCTGGGGCCAACGTCCTGACTTTC

V: TRBV12-3/TRBV12-4
size: few
J: TRBJ2-2
D: TRBD1
CDR3: CASSSMGQGLSGELFF
DNA: TGTGCCAGCAGTTCCATGGGACAGGGATTGTCCGGGGAGCTGTTTTTT

V: TRBV10-2
size: NA
J: TRBJ1-1
D: NA
CDR3: CASSESGYRRGTEAFF
DNA: TGCGCCAGCAGTGAGTCAGGTTACAGGCGTGGAACTGAAGCTTTCTTT

V: TRBV19
size: NA
J: TRBJ2-2
D: TRBD2
CDR3: CASSDLGLAGDSMNTGELFF
DNA: TGTGCCAGTAGCGATTTGGGACTAGCGGGAGACTCAATGAACACCGGGGAGCTGTTTTTT

V: TRBV29-1
size: NA
J: TRBJ2-1
D: NA
CDR3: CSVEERSSYNEQFF
DNA: TGCAGCGTTGAGGAGCGGAGCTCCTACAATGAGCAGTTCTTC

V: TRBV7-2
size: NA
J: TRBJ2-3
D: NA
CDR3: CASSLASEADTQYF
DNA: TGTGCCAGCAGCTTAGCTAGCGAGGCAGATACGCAGTATTTT

V: TRBV3-1
size: many
J: TRBJ2-5
D: NA
CDR3: CASSQDLGGETQYF
DNA: TGTGCCAGCAGCCAAGATCTGGGGGGAGAGACCCAGTACTTC

V: TRBV25-1
size: NA
J: TRBJ2-7
D: NA
CDR3: CASSAVWGANEQYF
DNA: TGTGCCAGCAGTGCGGTGTGGGGGGCCAACGAGCAGTACTTC

V: TRBV5-1
size: few
J: TRBJ2-2
D: NA
CDR3: CASNLAPRGDTGELFF
DNA: TGCGCCAGCAACTTGGCCCCGAGGGGCGACACCGGGGAGCTGTTTTTT

V: TRBV6-5
size: many
J: TRBJ2-5
D: NA
CDR3: CASSYGGSRGKETQYF
DNA: TGTGCCAGCAGTTACGGGGGGAGCAGGGGGAAAGAGACCCAGTACTTC

V: TRBV5-6
size: many
J: TRBJ2-7
D: NA
CDR3: CASSLGVRDSYEQYF
DNA: TGTGCCAGCAGCTTAGGCGTCCGGGACTCCTACGAGCAGTACTTC

V: TRBV9
size: few
J: TRBJ2-5
D: NA
CDR3: CASSVDPELQETQYF
DNA: TGTGCCAGCAGCGTTGACCCAGAGCTCCAAGAGACCCAGTACTTC

V: TRBV12-3/TRBV12-4
size: many
J: TRBJ1-2
D: NA
CDR3: CASSRGTDYGYTF
DNA: TGTGCCAGCAGCAGGGGAACAGACTATGGCTACACCTTC

V: TRBV11-3
size: many
J: TRBJ2-3
D: TRBD2
CDR3: CASSFADGGGGRDTQYF
DNA: TGTGCCAGCAGTTTTGCGGACGGCGGGGGGGGAAGAGATACGCAGTATTTT

V: TRBV24-1
size: many
J: TRBJ2-1
D: NA
CDR3: CATSDIGESSYNEQFF
DNA: TGTGCCACCAGTGACATCGGTGAGAGCTCCTACAATGAGCAGTTCTTC

V: TRBV3-1
size: many
J: TRBJ1-1
D: NA
CDR3: CASSWGNTEAFF
DNA: TGTGCCAGCAGCTGGGGGAACACTGAAGCTTTCTTT

V: TRBV5-1
size: many
J: TRBJ1-2
D: NA
CDR3: CASSFGADYGYTF
DNA: TGCGCCAGCAGCTTCGGGGCAGACTATGGCTACACCTTC

V: TRBV6-1
size: NA
J: TRBJ1-4
D: NA
CDR3: CASKKGSLEKLFF
DNA: TGTGCCAGCAAGAAGGGCAGCCTTGAAAAACTGTTTTTT

V: TRBV7-8
size: many
J: TRBJ2-1
D: TRBD1
CDR3: CASSLGWTGGTGEQFF
DNA: TGTGCCAGCAGCTTAGGTTGGACAGGGGGAACCGGTGAGCAGTTCTTC

V: TRBV7-3
size: many
J: TRBJ1-2
D: NA
CDR3: CASSLNSGTHGYTF
DNA: TGTGCCAGCAGCTTAAATTCAGGGACCCACGGCTACACCTTC

V: TRBV11-2
size: many
J: TRBJ1-3
D: NA
CDR3: CASSLGWVSGNTIYF
DNA: TGTGCCAGCAGCTTAGGCTGGGTCTCTGGAAACACCATATATTTT

V: TRBV19
size: NA
J: TRBJ2-2
D: NA
CDR3: CASELLGDNTGELFF
DNA: TGTGCCAGCGAACTACTGGGGGATAACACCGGGGAGCTGTTTTTT

V: TRBV5-1
size: NA
J: TRBJ2-3
D: TRBD2
CDR3: CASSSEGTSGTTDTQYF
DNA: TGCGCCAGCAGTTCGGAGGGGACTAGCGGGACCACAGATACGCAGTATTTT

V: TRBV20-1
size: many
J: TRBJ1-1
D: NA
CDR3: CSARYGGSGVEAEAFF
DNA: TGCAGTGCTCGATACGGGGGGTCGGGGGTGGAAGCTGAAGCTTTCTTT

V: TRBV3-1
size: NA
J: TRBJ2-7
D: TRBD1
CDR3: CASSAGQGPHYEQYF
DNA: TGTGCCAGCAGCGCTGGACAGGGTCCCCACTACGAGCAGTACTTC

V: TRBV7-9
size: many
J: TRBJ2-3
D: TRBD2
CDR3: CASSSRASGRRKGTDTQYF
DNA: TGTGCCAGCAGCTCGAGGGCTAGCGGGAGGCGTAAGGGCACAGATACGCAGTATTTT

V: TRBV2
size: many
J: TRBJ1-2
D: NA
CDR3: CASRMPGTAIYWGYTF
DNA: TGTGCCAGCAGGATGCCCGGGACCGCGATTTACTGGGGCTACACCTTC

V: TRBV11-2
size: NA
J: TRBJ2-7
D: TRBD1
CDR3: CASSRKGAVGYEQYF
DNA: TGTGCCAGCAGCCGTAAGGGGGCCGTGGGCTACGAGCAGTACTTC

V: TRBV12-3/TRBV12-4
size: NA
J: TRBJ1-2
D: NA
CDR3: CASSTVITGYGYTF
DNA: TGTGCCAGCAGCACAGTAATCACGGGCTATGGCTACACCTTC

V: TRBV7-9
size: many
J: TRBJ2-3
D: TRBD2
CDR3: CASSATVTSGGARADTQYF
DNA: TGTGCCAGCAGCGCAACAGTTACTAGCGGGGGGGCAAGAGCAGATACGCAGTATTTT

V: TRBV24-1
size: NA
J: TRBJ2-3
D: TRBD2
CDR3: CATSVGGGSTDTQYF
DNA: TGTGCCACCAGTGTTGGCGGGGGGAGCACAGATACGCAGTATTTT

V: TRBV27
size: many
J: TRBJ1-2
D: TRBD1
CDR3: CASRPQGYGYTF
DNA: TGTGCCAGCAGACCACAGGGGTATGGCTACACCTTC

V: TRBV13
size: many
J: TRBJ2-1
D: TRBD1
CDR3: CASSFGTGGNYEQFF
DNA: TGTGCCAGCAGCTTCGGGACAGGGGGCAACTATGAGCAGTTCTTC

V: TRBV7-3
size: many
J: TRBJ2-1
D: TRBD2
CDR3: CANSLRLAGGHEQFF
DNA: TGTGCCAACAGCTTAAGACTAGCGGGAGGTCATGAGCAGTTCTTC

V: TRBV6-4
size: NA
J: TRBJ1-1
D: NA
CDR3: CASRLSMNTEAFF
DNA: TGTGCCAGCCGCCTGAGTATGAACACTGAAGCTTTCTTT

V: TRBV12-3/TRBV12-4
size: NA
J: TRBJ2-7
D: TRBD1
CDR3: CASSTDRVSPYEQYF
DNA: TGTGCCAGCAGTACTGACAGGGTCTCTCCCTACGAGCAGTACTTC

V: TRBV12-5
size: few
J: TRBJ1-4
D: NA
CDR3: CASGSGRNNEKLFF
DNA: TGTGCTAGTGGTTCTGGGCGGAATAATGAAAAACTGTTTTTT

V: TRBV2
size: many
J: TRBJ2-2
D: NA
CDR3: CASSPRVGTGELFF
DNA: TGTGCCAGCAGTCCCAGGGTCGGCACCGGGGAGCTGTTTTTT

V: TRBV12-3/TRBV12-4
size: many
J: TRBJ1-1
D: NA
CDR3: CASSPGGSTEAFF
DNA: TGTGCCAGCAGTCCCGGAGGGTCCACTGAAGCTTTCTTT